What follows describes a single TCR beta chain. The sample is drawn from a study of CD8 T cells in Susac syndrome. CDR1 and CDR2 (germline): SNHLY, FYNNEI. Trimming took 4 bases from V and 2 from J, leaving 13 bases between them. This CDR3 spans 15 amino acids. RNA, at about 0.5 to 1 ug, was reverse transcribed with random hexamers. Amplification of TCR beta CDR3 was carried out by immunoSEQ multiplex PCR, which covered 54 Vbeta and 13 Jbeta segments. A single record per CDR3 protein comes from TCRdb applying MiXCR to the immunoSEQ multiplex PCR reads. The sample has 150,000 to 200,000 distinct CDR3 sequences; over 85% are singletons. Sequencing of TCR beta drew on CD8+ and CD4+ T cells from blood. The multiple sclerosis controls, all treatment-naive patients, had relapsing-remitting disease that was stable or active.

The sequenced sample consisted of CD4+ T cells from PBMCs. This rearrangement joins TRBV2 to TRBJ2-3; possible D gene TRBD1, 6 bases. This sequence was found in a human donor with multiple sclerosis. CDR3 coding DNA: TGTGCCAGCAGTGGACTACTGGGGGCCACAGATACGCAGTATTTT. It yields the protein CASSGLLGATDTQYF.